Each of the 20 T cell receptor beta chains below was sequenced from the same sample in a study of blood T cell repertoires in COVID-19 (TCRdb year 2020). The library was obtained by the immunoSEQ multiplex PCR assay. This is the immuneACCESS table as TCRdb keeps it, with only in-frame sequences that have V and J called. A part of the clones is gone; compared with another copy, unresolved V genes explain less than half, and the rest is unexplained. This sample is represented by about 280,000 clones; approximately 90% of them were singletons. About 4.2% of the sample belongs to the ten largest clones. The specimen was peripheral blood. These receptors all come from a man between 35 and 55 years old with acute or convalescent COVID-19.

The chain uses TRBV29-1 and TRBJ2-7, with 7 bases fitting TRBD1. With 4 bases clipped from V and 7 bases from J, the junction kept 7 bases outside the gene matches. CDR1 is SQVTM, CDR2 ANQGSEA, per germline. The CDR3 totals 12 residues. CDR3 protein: CSVVDRDGEQYF. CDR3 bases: TGCAGCGTTGTAGACAGGGATGGGGAGCAGTACTTC.

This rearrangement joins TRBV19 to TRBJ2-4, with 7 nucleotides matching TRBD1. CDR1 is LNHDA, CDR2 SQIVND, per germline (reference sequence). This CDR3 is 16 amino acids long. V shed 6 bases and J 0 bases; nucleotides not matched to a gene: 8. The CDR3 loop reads CASRRGPWGAKNIQYF. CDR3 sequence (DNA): TGTGCCAGTAGGAGGGGGCCGTGGGGAGCCAAAAACATTCAGTACTTC.

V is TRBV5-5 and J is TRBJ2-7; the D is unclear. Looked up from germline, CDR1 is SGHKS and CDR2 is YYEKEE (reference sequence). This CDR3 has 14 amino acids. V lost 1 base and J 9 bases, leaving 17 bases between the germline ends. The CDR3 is CASSLPELSSGQYF. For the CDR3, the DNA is TGTGCCAGCAGCTTGCCCGAGCTGTCGTCAGGGCAGTACTTC.

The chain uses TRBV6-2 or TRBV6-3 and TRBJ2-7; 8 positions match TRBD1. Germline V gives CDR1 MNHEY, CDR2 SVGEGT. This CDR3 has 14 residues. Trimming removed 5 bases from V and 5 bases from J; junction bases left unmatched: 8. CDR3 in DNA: TGTGCCAGCAGTCTATGGACAGGGTCCCACGAGCAGTACTTC. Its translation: CASSLWTGSHEQYF.

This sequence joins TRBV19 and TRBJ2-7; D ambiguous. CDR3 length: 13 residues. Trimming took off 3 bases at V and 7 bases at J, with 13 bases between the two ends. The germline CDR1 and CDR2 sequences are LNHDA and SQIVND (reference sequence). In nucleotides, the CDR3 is TGTGCCAGTAGTATTCAGGTCTCACGGGAGCAGTACTTC. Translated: CASSIQVSREQYF. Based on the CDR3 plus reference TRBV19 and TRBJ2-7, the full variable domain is DGGITQSPKYLFRKEGQNVTLSCEQNLNHDAMYWYRQDPGQGLRLIYYSQIVNDFQKGDIAEGYSVSREKKESFPLTVTSAQKNPTAFYLCASSIQVSREQYFGPGTRLTVT.

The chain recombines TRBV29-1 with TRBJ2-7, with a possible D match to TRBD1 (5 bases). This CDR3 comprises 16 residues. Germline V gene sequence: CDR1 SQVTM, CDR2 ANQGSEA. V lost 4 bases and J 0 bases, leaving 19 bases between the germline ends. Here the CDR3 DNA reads TGCAGCGTTGCCGTTAGACAGAGATCCAGCTCCTACGAGCAGTACTTC. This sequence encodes CSVAVRQRSSSYEQYF.

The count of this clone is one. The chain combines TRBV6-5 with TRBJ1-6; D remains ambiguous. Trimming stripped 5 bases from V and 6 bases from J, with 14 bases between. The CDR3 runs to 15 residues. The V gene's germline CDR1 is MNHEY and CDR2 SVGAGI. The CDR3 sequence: CASSTQEGRNSPLHF. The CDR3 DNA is TGTGCCAGCAGTACCCAGGAGGGTCGTAATTCACCCCTCCACTTT.

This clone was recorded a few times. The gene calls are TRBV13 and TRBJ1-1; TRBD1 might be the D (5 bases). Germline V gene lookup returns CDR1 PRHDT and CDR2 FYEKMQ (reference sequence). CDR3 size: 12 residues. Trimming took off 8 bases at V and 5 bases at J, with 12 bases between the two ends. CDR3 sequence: CASLRGFTEAFF. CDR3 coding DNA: TGTGCCAGCTTAAGGGGTTTTACTGAAGCTTTCTTT.

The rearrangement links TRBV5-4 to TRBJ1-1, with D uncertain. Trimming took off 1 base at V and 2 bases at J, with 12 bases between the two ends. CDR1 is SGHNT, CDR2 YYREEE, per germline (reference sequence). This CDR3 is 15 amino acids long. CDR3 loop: CASSLIASGNTEAFF. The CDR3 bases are TGTGCCAGCAGCTTGATCGCCAGCGGTAACACTGAAGCTTTCTTT.

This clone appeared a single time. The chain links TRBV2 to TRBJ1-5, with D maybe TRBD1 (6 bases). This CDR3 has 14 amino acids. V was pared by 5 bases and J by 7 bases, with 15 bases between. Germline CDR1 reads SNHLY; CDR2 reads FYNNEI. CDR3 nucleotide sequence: TGTGCCAGCAGTTTTACAGGGTCGGACCAGCCCCAGCATTTT. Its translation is CASSFTGSDQPQHF.

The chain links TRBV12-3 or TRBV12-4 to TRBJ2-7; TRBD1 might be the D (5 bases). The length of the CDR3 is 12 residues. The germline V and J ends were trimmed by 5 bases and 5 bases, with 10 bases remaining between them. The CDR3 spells CASSPGMNEQYF. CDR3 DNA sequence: TGTGCCAGCAGTCCAGGGATGAACGAGCAGTACTTC.

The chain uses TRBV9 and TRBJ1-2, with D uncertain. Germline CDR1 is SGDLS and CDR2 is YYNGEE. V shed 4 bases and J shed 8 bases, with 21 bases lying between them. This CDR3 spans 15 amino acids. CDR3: CASSSLRSGNVGYTF. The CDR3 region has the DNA TGTGCCAGCAGCTCCCTCAGATCCGGGAATGTCGGCTACACCTTC.

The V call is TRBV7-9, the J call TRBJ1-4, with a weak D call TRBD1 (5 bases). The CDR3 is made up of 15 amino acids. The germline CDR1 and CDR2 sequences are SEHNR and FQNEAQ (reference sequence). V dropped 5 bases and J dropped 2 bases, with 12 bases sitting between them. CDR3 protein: CASSVYGGTNEKLFF. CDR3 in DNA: TGTGCCAGCAGCGTTTACGGGGGGACTAATGAAAAACTGTTTTTT.

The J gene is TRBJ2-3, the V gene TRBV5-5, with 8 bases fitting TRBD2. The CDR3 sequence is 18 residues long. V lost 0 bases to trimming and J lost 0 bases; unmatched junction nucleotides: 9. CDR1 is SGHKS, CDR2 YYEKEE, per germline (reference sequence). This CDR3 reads CASSLDGVAGSSTDTQYF. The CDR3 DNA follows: TGTGCCAGCAGCTTGGACGGAGTAGCGGGGTCTAGCACAGATACGCAGTATTTT.

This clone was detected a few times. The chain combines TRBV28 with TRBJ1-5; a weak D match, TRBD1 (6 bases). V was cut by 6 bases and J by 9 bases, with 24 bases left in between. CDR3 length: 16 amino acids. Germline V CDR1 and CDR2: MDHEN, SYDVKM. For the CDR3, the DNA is TGTGCCAGCAGCAGTCTTAGATTACAGGGCTCCAGGCCCCAGCATTTT. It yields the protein CASSSLRLQGSRPQHF.

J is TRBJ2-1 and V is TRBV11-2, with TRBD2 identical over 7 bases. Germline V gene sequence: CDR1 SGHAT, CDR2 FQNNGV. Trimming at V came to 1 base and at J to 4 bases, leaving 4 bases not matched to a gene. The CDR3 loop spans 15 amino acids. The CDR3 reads CASSLGSGNYNEQFF. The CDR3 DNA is TGTGCCAGCAGCTTAGGGAGCGGGAATTACAATGAGCAGTTCTTC.

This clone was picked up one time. CDR3 sequence (DNA): TGTGCCAGCAGAACCTCCGGGACTAGTGACAATGAGCAGTTCTTC. It is translated as CASRTSGTSDNEQFF. V gene TRBV9 combines with J gene TRBJ2-1; 8 bases are a match to TRBD2. CDR3 length: 15 residues. The V gene end was trimmed by 5 bases and the J gene end by 5 bases; junction bases not matched to a gene: 9. Looked up from germline, CDR1 is SGDLS and CDR2 is YYNGEE.

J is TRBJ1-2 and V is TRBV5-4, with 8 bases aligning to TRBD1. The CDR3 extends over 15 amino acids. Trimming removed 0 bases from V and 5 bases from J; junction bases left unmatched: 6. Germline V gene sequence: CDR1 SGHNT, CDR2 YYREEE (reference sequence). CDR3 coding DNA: TGTGCCAGCAGCTTGGGTAACAGGGGGGGGTATGGCTACACCTTC. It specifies CASSLGNRGGYGYTF.

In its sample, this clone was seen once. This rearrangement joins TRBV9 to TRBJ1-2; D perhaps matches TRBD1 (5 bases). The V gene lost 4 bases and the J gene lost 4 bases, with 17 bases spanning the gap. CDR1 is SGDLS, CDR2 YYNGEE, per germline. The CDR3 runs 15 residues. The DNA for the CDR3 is TGTGCCAGCAGCAACGACGGGGGATTGAGCTATGGCTACACCTTC. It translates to CASSNDGGLSYGYTF.

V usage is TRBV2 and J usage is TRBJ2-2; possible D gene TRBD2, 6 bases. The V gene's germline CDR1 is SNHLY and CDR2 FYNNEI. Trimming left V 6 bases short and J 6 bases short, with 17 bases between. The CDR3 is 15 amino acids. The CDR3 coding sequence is TGTGCCAGCAGGGGGGACGGAGGGGTGGCCGGGGAGCTGTTTTTT. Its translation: CASRGDGGVAGELFF.